The next 32 T cell receptor beta chains were all read from a single sample in a study of blood T cell repertoires in COVID-19. Some clones are missing from TCRdb's copy, which holds only in-frame ones; the method was immunoSEQ multiplex PCR. This sample has about 30,000 clones, with 80% to 90% found just once. The specimen sequenced was peripheral blood. The receptors derive from a man in his 60s with active COVID-19.

A single count supports this clone. CDR3 loop: CASSLERATYEQYF. In DNA, the CDR3 is TGTGCCAGCAGCTTAGAGCGAGCAACCTACGAGCAGTACTTC. This chain joins TRBV7-8 and TRBJ2-7; D unclear. The CDR3 runs to 14 residues. V was pared by 1 base and J by 2 bases, with 9 bases between. Germline V gives CDR1 SGHVS, CDR2 FQNEAQ.

This clone has a single count. This chain joins TRBV18 and TRBJ2-7; 8 bases match TRBD2. Germline V gives CDR1 KGHSH, CDR2 LQKENI. V dropped 2 bases and J dropped 0; count of bases not matched to a gene: 3. The CDR3 is 15 residues long. DNA for the CDR3: TGTGCCAGCTCACCAAGTAGCGGGATCTCCTACGAGCAGTACTTC. Its translation: CASSPSSGISYEQYF.

The chain recombines TRBV2 with TRBJ2-5, with 9 bases identical to TRBD1. The CDR3 is 14 residues long. Losses at the gene ends were 6 bases for V and 5 bases for J; bases not matched to a gene: 7. CDR1 and CDR2 (germline): SNHLY, FYNNEI. The CDR3 coding sequence is TGTGCCAGCAGCTCGGACAGGGGCGAGGAGACCCAGTACTTC. This translates into CASSSDRGEETQYF.

The V gene is TRBV25-1, the J gene TRBJ1-3; 7 bases agree with TRBD1. V lost 8 bases and J lost 1; bases outside the gene matches: 5. This CDR3 is 14 amino acids long. The germline gives CDR1 MGHDK, CDR2 SYGVNS. The CDR3 here is CASRGTASGNTIYF. The CDR3 bases are TGTGCCAGCCGAGGGACAGCGTCTGGAAACACCATATATTTT. Complete variable domain (other parts from reference TRBV25-1 and TRBJ1-3): EADIYQTPRYLVIGTGKKITLECSQTMGHDKMYWYQQDPGMELHLIHYSYGVNSTEKGDLSSESTVSRIRTEHFPLTLESARPSHTSQYLCASRGTASGNTIYFGEGSWLTVV.

The chain combines TRBV7-6 with TRBJ2-3; D remains ambiguous. The germline CDR1 and CDR2 sequences are SGHVS and FNYEAQ. Trimming removed 1 base at V and 1 base at J, with 12 bases between. This CDR3 region has 16 residues. CDR3: CASSLGPVSRTDTQYF. CDR3 in DNA: TGTGCCAGCAGCTTAGGCCCAGTCTCTCGCACAGATACGCAGTATTTT.

This chain joins TRBV6-5 and TRBJ2-3; TRBD1 agrees at 7 bases. Germline lookup yields CDR1 MNHEY and CDR2 SVGAGI. Trimming cost V 11 bases and J 1 base; bases outside gene matches: 9. This CDR3 spans 14 amino acids. The CDR3 DNA is TGTGCCTCCTCCAGGGGGTTGGGCACAGATACGCAGTATTTT. It is translated as CASSRGLGTDTQYF.

The rearrangement links TRBV29-1 to TRBJ1-1; TRBD1 is a possible D gene (5 bases). The CDR3 contains 14 residues. The V gene's germline CDR1 is SQVTM and CDR2 ANQGSEA. V dropped 2 bases and J dropped 0 bases, with 10 bases sitting between them. The CDR3 bases are TGCAGCGTTGAAATTCGACAGTTGAACACTGAAGCTTTCTTT. Amino acid sequence: CSVEIRQLNTEAFF.

This clone occurred a few times. V usage is TRBV7-2 and J usage is TRBJ1-6; D remains unclear. The CDR3 is made up of 14 amino acids. Germline CDR1 and CDR2: SGHTA and FQGNSA. Trimming removed 5 bases from V and 10 bases from J, with 15 bases in between. CDR3 coding DNA: TGTGCCAGCAGCCCTATCCTTGCTCGGTCACCCCTCCACTTT. Protein product: CASSPILARSPLHF. The full variable domain, with the rest looked up from reference TRBV7-2 and TRBJ1-6, is GAGVSQSPSNKVTEKGKDVELRCDPISGHTALYWYRQSLGQGLEFLIYFQGNSAPDKSGLPSDRFSAERTGGSVSTLTIQRTQQEDSAVYLCASSPILARSPLHFGNGTRLTVT.

V usage is TRBV6-5 and J usage is TRBJ2-1; 8 bases fit TRBD2. Losses at the gene ends were 6 bases for V and 2 bases for J; bases not matched to a gene: 6. Germline CDR1 and CDR2: MNHEY and SVGAGI. The CDR3 length is 15 residues. This chain's CDR3 is CASSPSGSAYNEQFF. For the CDR3, the DNA is TGTGCCAGCAGCCCCAGCGGGAGTGCCTACAATGAGCAGTTCTTC.

V usage is TRBV27 and J usage is TRBJ2-5; the D gene is possibly TRBD2 (5 bases). CDR3 length equals 13 residues. Germline CDR1 reads MNHEY; CDR2 reads SMNVEV (reference sequence). The germline V and J ends were trimmed by 7 bases and 5 bases, with 14 bases remaining between them. The CDR3 DNA reads TGTGCCAGCACCTCTCTAGCCTCCGAGACCCAGTACTTC. Amino acids: CASTSLASETQYF.

The V call is TRBV5-1, the J call TRBJ2-1; 11 bases align to TRBD2. From germline, CDR1 is SGHRS and CDR2 YFSETQ. V lost 4 bases and J lost 12; bases outside the gene matches: 12. The CDR3 has 15 amino acids. CDR3 DNA: TGCGCCAGCAGCCAAACTAGCGGGAGAACCCCCACGCAGTTCTTC. Amino acid sequence: CASSQTSGRTPTQFF. The full variable domain, its missing parts supplied by reference TRBV5-1 and TRBJ2-1, is KAGVTQTPRYLIKTRGQQVTLSCSPISGHRSVSWYQQTPGQGLQFLFEYFSETQRNKGNFPGRFSGRQFSNSRSEMNVSTLELGDSALYLCASSQTSGRTPTQFFGPGTRLTVL.

In regard to this clone: This sample includes further DNA sequences coding for the same CDR3. V usage is TRBV27 and J usage is TRBJ1-6; 7 bases line up with TRBD1. The CDR3 extends over 15 amino acids. Trimming at V came to 3 bases and at J to 6 bases, leaving 5 bases not matched to a gene. Germline V CDR1 and CDR2: MNHEY, SMNVEV (reference sequence). CDR3 nucleotides: TGTGCCAGCAGTTTGGGTCACAGGGGTAATTCACCCCTCCACTTT. It translates to CASSLGHRGNSPLHF.

The chain uses TRBV9 and TRBJ1-5, with D unresolved. Germline V gene lookup returns CDR1 SGDLS and CDR2 YYNGEE. V was trimmed by 0 bases and J by 4 bases, leaving 5 bases between them. The CDR3 is 13 residues long. The CDR3 region is CASSVDGNQPQHF. The CDR3 nucleotides are TGTGCCAGCAGCGTAGACGGGAATCAGCCCCAGCATTTT.

CDR3 coding DNA: TGCGCCAGCAGTCGGGACACTGAAGCTTTCTTT. Its protein is CASSRDTEAFF. This chain joins TRBV5-1 and TRBJ1-1, with no clear D. Trimming left V 5 bases short and J 3 bases short, with 5 bases between. This CDR3 spans 11 amino acids. The V gene's germline CDR1 is SGHRS and CDR2 YFSETQ. Variable domain in full (rest from reference TRBV5-1 and TRBJ1-1): KAGVTQTPRYLIKTRGQQVTLSCSPISGHRSVSWYQQTPGQGLQFLFEYFSETQRNKGNFPGRFSGRQFSNSRSEMNVSTLELGDSALYLCASSRDTEAFFGQGTRLTVV.

The V gene is TRBV3-1 (or the pseudogene TRBV3-2), the J gene TRBJ1-2; 7 nucleotides line up with TRBD1. Trimming at V came to 2 bases and at J to 4 bases, leaving 1 base not matched to a gene. Germline CDR1 is LGHDT and CDR2 is YNNKEL (reference sequence). The CDR3 spans 13 residues. CDR3 sequence (DNA): TGTGCCAGCAGCCAACGGGACAGCTATGGCTACACCTTC. Protein: CASSQRDSYGYTF.

The chain uses TRBV7-6 and TRBJ2-1, with D perhaps matching TRBD2 (5 bases). The germline V gene encodes CDR1 SGHVS and CDR2 FNYEAQ. V lost 5 bases and J lost 0, with 11 bases in between. The CDR3 has 15 residues. The CDR3 spells CASSPDYNSYNEQFF. In nucleotides, the CDR3 is TGTGCCAGCAGCCCCGACTACAACTCCTACAATGAGCAGTTCTTC. Full variable domain (remainder filled in from reference TRBV7-6 and TRBJ2-1): GAGVSQSPRYKVTKRGQDVALRCDPISGHVSLYWYRQALGQGPEFLTYFNYEAQQDKSGLPNDRFSAERPEGSISTLTIQRTEQRDSAMYRCASSPDYNSYNEQFFGPGTRLTVL.

This clone was counted a single time. This sequence joins TRBV21-1 and TRBJ1-1. TRBV21-1 is flagged as a pseudogene. The length of the CDR3 is 15 residues. The CDR3 DNA follows: TGTGCCAGCAGCAAAGAGAAAGCTCTACACACTGAAGCTTTCTTT. Encoded protein: CASSKEKALHTEAFF.

The V and J genes are TRBV5-1 and TRBJ2-3, with a tentative D call TRBD2 (6 bases). The CDR3 covers 19 residues. CDR1 is SGHRS and CDR2 is YFSETQ in the germline V gene. Trimming took 5 bases from V and 0 from J, leaving 25 bases between them. The CDR3 bases are TGCGCCAGCAGTTATTGGAGTAATCGTCTAGCGCAAAGCACAGATACGCAGTATTTT. Amino acids: CASSYWSNRLAQSTDTQYF. Full variable domain (remainder filled in from reference TRBV5-1 and TRBJ2-3): KAGVTQTPRYLIKTRGQQVTLSCSPISGHRSVSWYQQTPGQGLQFLFEYFSETQRNKGNFPGRFSGRQFSNSRSEMNVSTLELGDSALYLCASSYWSNRLAQSTDTQYFGPGTRLTVL.

The chain is built from TRBV6-6 and TRBJ2-7; a possible D gene is TRBD2 (6 bases). V was shortened by 8 bases and J by 7 bases, with 18 bases between the two germline ends. The CDR3 sequence is 13 residues long. CDR1 is MNHNY and CDR2 is SVGAGI in the germline V gene (reference sequence). CDR3 sequence (DNA): TGTGCCAGCCGGGACTCCAACAGTGAGGAGCAGTACTTC. This translates into CASRDSNSEEQYF.

J is TRBJ1-2 and V is TRBV5-1, with TRBD1 matching 9 bases. The CDR3 length is 18 residues. Germline V gene lookup returns CDR1 SGHRS and CDR2 YFSETQ. Trimming removed 6 bases from V and 7 bases from J; junction bases left unmatched: 22. Written as DNA, the CDR3 is TGCGCCAGCACCCTAGATCCTGAAGGGAGACAGGGGGGTCGTGGCTACACCTTC. Protein: CASTLDPEGRQGGRGYTF.

The CDR3 nucleotides are TGCGCCAGCAGTGAGGACTACCGAGCCCCCTACGAGCAGTACTTC. Its translation is CASSEDYRAPYEQYF. The rearrangement links TRBV10-1 to TRBJ2-7; D possibly corresponds to TRBD2 (5 bases). This CDR3 spans 15 amino acids. V was shortened by 2 bases and J by 2 bases, with 13 bases between the two germline ends. Germline-derived CDR1 and CDR2 are WNHNN and SYGVQD (reference sequence).

The chain carries TRBV9 and TRBJ1-2, with 7 bases matching TRBD1. The CDR3 runs to 14 residues. The V gene's germline CDR1 is SGDLS and CDR2 YYNGEE. V shed 3 bases, J shed 7 bases, and the junction held 9 bases outside the gene matches. The CDR3 DNA sequence: TGTGCCAGCAGCGCGACAGGGTCGGTTCGTGGCTACACCTTC. Protein product: CASSATGSVRGYTF.

This clone appeared once. V and J are TRBV19 and TRBJ1-5; tentatively, D is TRBD1 (6 bases). The V end lost 6 bases, the J end lost 5 bases, and 17 bases lay between the germline ends. The CDR3 has 15 residues. Germline V lookup: CDR1 LNHDA, CDR2 SQIVND (reference sequence). This chain's CDR3 is CASSEQGMYHQPQHF. The CDR3 region has the DNA TGTGCCAGTAGCGAACAGGGTATGTATCATCAGCCCCAGCATTTT.

This chain uses TRBV12-5 with TRBJ2-1; D unclear. Trimming took off 2 bases at V and 10 bases at J, with 6 bases between the two ends. Germline V gives CDR1 LGHNT, CDR2 FRNRAP. This CDR3 has 11 amino acids. The CDR3 DNA reads TGTGCTAGTGGTTTGTTAGTAGAGCAGTTCTTC. Protein: CASGLLVEQFF. Filled out from reference TRBV12-5 and TRBJ2-1, the complete variable domain reads DARVTQTPRHKVTEMGQEVTMRCQPILGHNTVFWYRQTMMQGLELLAYFRNRAPLDDSGMPKDRFSAEMPDATLATLKIQPSEPRDSAVYFCASGLLVEQFFGPGTRLTVL.

V gene TRBV5-1 combines with J gene TRBJ2-7, with TRBD1 matching 9 bases. Germline CDR1 SGHRS, CDR2 YFSETQ. The V gene end was trimmed by 3 bases and the J gene end by 2 bases; junction bases not matched to a gene: 3. This CDR3 comprises 14 residues. CDR3 amino acids: CASSSGQGPYEQYF. CDR3 bases: TGCGCCAGCAGCTCGGGACAGGGTCCCTACGAGCAGTACTTC.

The rearrangement uses TRBV7-9 and TRBJ2-2; 8 nucleotides line up with TRBD1. V shed 0 bases and J 6 bases; nucleotides not matched to a gene: 6. The germline gives CDR1 SEHNR, CDR2 FQNEAQ (reference sequence). This CDR3 region has 16 residues. CDR3 residues: CASSLATGGIAGELFF. As DNA, the CDR3 is TGTGCCAGCAGCTTAGCAACAGGGGGTATTGCCGGGGAGCTGTTTTTT.

J is TRBJ2-5 and V is TRBV11-2; the D gene is possibly TRBD2 (6 bases). V was clipped by 1 base and J by 4 bases, with 10 bases between them. Germline CDR1 is SGHAT and CDR2 is FQNNGV. The length of the CDR3 is 14 residues. The CDR3 protein is CASSLGGGRETQYF. DNA for the CDR3: TGTGCCAGCAGCTTAGGCGGAGGGAGAGAGACCCAGTACTTC.

This clone appeared once. The chain is built from TRBV6-6 and TRBJ2-3, with 7 bases fitting TRBD2. The CDR3 is made up of 13 amino acids. The trim removed 2 bases at V and 5 bases at J, leaving 1 base unmatched. Germline V gene data show CDR1 as MNHNY and CDR2 as SVGAGI (reference sequence). The CDR3 reads CASSYGLVDTQYF. Written as DNA, the CDR3 is TGTGCCAGCAGTTACGGACTAGTAGATACGCAGTATTTT.

The J gene is TRBJ2-7, the V gene TRBV5-1; 11 nucleotides match TRBD2. Trimming removed 2 bases from V and 7 bases from J; junction bases left unmatched: 8. The CDR3 is 15 amino acids. The germline CDR1 and CDR2 sequences are SGHRS and YFSETQ. CDR3 sequence: CASSFTSGRGQEQYF. CDR3 coding DNA: TGCGCCAGCAGCTTCACTAGCGGGAGAGGGCAAGAGCAGTACTTC.

This rearrangement joins TRBV6-2 or TRBV6-3 to TRBJ2-3; weak D call: TRBD2 (6 bases). V dropped 2 bases and J dropped 4 bases, with 10 bases sitting between them. This CDR3 is 14 amino acids long. Germline V CDR1 and CDR2: MNHEY, SVGEGT. The CDR3 spells CASSYGGNADTQYF. The CDR3 DNA reads as TGTGCCAGCAGTTACGGGGGGAACGCAGATACGCAGTATTTT.

This chain uses TRBV6-5 with TRBJ2-5; a weak D match, TRBD1 (6 bases). Germline assignment: CDR1 MNHEY and CDR2 SVGAGI. Trimming removed 11 bases at V and 4 bases at J, with 17 bases between. The length of the CDR3 is 13 residues. The chain's CDR3 is CAGSQDRGETQYF. Here the CDR3 DNA reads TGTGCCGGCTCTCAGGACAGAGGAGAGACCCAGTACTTC.

The chain is built from TRBV29-1 and TRBJ1-2; D possibly corresponds to TRBD1 (6 bases). From germline, CDR1 is SQVTM and CDR2 ANQGSEA. V dropped 2 bases and J dropped 0 bases, with 13 bases sitting between them. The CDR3 is 15 residues long. The CDR3 coding sequence is TGCAGCGTTGAAAAGGGGGGAGGGGCTAACTATGGCTACACCTTC. Residues: CSVEKGGGANYGYTF.